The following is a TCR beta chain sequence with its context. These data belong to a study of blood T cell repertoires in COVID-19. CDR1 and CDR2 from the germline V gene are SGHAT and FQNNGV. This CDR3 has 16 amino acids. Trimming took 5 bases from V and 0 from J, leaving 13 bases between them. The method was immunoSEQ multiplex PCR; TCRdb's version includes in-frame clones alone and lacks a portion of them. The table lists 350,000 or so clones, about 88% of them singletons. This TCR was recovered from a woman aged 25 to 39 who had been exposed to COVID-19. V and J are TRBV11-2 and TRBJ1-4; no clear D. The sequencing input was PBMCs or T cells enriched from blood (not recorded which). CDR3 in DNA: TGTGCCAGCAGCCAGCAGAAGGGAGCAACTAATGAAAAACTGTTTTTT. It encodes CASSQQKGATNEKLFF. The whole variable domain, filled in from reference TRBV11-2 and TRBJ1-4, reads EAGVAQSPRYKIIEKRQSVAFWCNPISGHATLYWYQQILGQGPKLLIQFQNNGVVDDSQLPKDRFSAERLKGVDSTLKIQPAKLEDSAVYLCASSQQKGATNEKLFFGSGTQLSVL.